This TCR beta chain was captured in a study of T cells after yellow fever vaccination. Study-wide results and limits: Repertoires sorted by FACS could include abundant clonotypes that are contaminants from the bulk population. Among primary-vaccination clones, most reappeared after the booster, at around 97% for CD4 and about 90% for CD8. Among all clonotypes, a small share was observed in both CD4 and CD8 compartments.

This clonotype was observed at least ten times. Its antigen is undetermined. Template switching by 5'RACE produced TCR cDNA, adding a universal primer site and UMIs. Each CDR3 protein is one row after TCRdb ran MiXCR on the 5' RACE reads. The top ten clones hold roughly 2.3% of a sample with some 69,000 distinct CDR3 sequences, approximately 5.9% of them seen once. Germline values: CDR1 LGHDT, CDR2 YNNKEL (reference sequence). The ends were cut back, 1 base at V and 3 bases at J, with 11 bases in the middle. There are 15 residues in the CDR3. This specimen was CD4+ T cells sorted from PBMCs, taken about 2 weeks after the first yellow fever vaccination. The chain employs TRBV3-1 and TRBJ2-3; D ambiguous. The source of this sequence is a man aged 18 to 30 who received the YFV17D yellow fever vaccine. This CDR3 is CASSQARGETDTQYF. The CDR3 nucleotides read TGTGCCAGCAGCCAAGCAAGAGGTGAAACAGATACGCAGTATTTT.